A single sample is the source of the 25 T cell receptor beta chains below, sequenced in a study of CD8+ T cells in alopecia areata. Regarding treatment: oral pan-JAK inhibitor, 5-10 mg twice daily. cDNA prepared by RNA extraction and subsequent reverse transcription served as the template for sequencing. Clones were read by immunoSEQ multiplex PCR, and TCRdb kept only the in-frame ones, dropping some. The sample shows 120,000 or so clones, approximately 60% of them seen only once. Sequences were derived from CD4+ T cells sorted from blood, sampled at week 4, from a patient treated with tofacitinib. These receptors originate from a human donor with alopecia areata.

The genes are TRBV7-2 and TRBJ2-5; 10 bases are a match to TRBD2. Germline CDR1 reads SGHTA; CDR2 reads FQGNSA. This CDR3 has 15 residues. The V gene end was trimmed by 3 bases and the J gene end by 4 bases; junction bases not matched to a gene: 5. The DNA for the CDR3 is TGTGCCAGCAGCTTTCAGAGCGGGGGGGCAGAGACCCAGTACTTC. Amino acids: CASSFQSGGAETQYF.

The chain employs TRBV9 and TRBJ1-2; 7 positions match TRBD1. Germline CDR1 and CDR2: SGDLS and YYNGEE. The V and J ends lost 0 bases and 2 bases, in that order; junction bases with no gene match: 10. This CDR3 contains 17 residues. The CDR3 reads CASSVARAVTGNYGYTF. The CDR3 coding sequence is TGTGCCAGCAGCGTAGCCCGGGCAGTGACAGGGAACTATGGCTACACCTTC.

The rearrangement joins TRBV6-6 to TRBJ2-3; D ambiguous. The V gene's germline CDR1 is MNHNY and CDR2 SVGAGI (reference sequence). The CDR3 has 12 amino acids. Trimming cost V 5 bases and J 5 bases, with 8 bases left between them. This chain's CDR3 is CASSQVRDTQYF. Here the CDR3 DNA reads TGTGCCAGCAGTCAGGTGAGAGATACGCAGTATTTT.

This clone was counted between two and nine times. J is TRBJ1-2 and V is TRBV28, with a weak D call TRBD1 (6 bases). The germline V and J ends were trimmed by 1 base and 7 bases, with 13 bases remaining between them. The CDR3 spans 14 residues. Germline assignment: CDR1 MDHEN and CDR2 SYDVKM. Here the CDR3 reads CASSLSGGSGGYTF. The CDR3 bases are TGTGCCAGCAGTTTATCTGGGGGCTCGGGTGGCTACACCTTC.

The chain has TRBV30 and TRBJ2-1, with D possibly matching TRBD2 (5 bases). Germline lookup yields CDR1 GTSNPN and CDR2 SVGIG (reference sequence). V was trimmed by 4 bases and J by 6 bases, leaving 13 bases between them. The CDR3 has 13 amino acids. The CDR3 DNA follows: TGTGCCTGGAACGTAGTAGCGAGCAATGAGCAGTTCTTC. Amino acids: CAWNVVASNEQFF.

This clone was counted between two and nine times. V gene TRBV29-1 combines with J gene TRBJ2-3; maybe TRBD2 (6 bases). The germline V gene encodes CDR1 SQVTM and CDR2 ANQGSEA. The CDR3 is 12 amino acids. V lost 6 bases to trimming and J lost 1 base, with 8 bases between them. CDR3: CSVGGGTDTQYF. CDR3 coding DNA: TGCAGCGTCGGGGGAGGCACAGATACGCAGTATTTT.

CDR3 coding DNA: TGTGCCTGGAGTGTACAGGGTGATACGCAGTATTTT. This codes for CAWSVQGDTQYF. V and J are TRBV30 and TRBJ2-3, with a possible D match to TRBD1 (6 bases). CDR1 and CDR2 from the germline V gene are GTSNPN and SVGIG (reference sequence). CDR3 length equals 12 residues. Trimming shortened V by 0 bases and J by 6 bases, and 7 bases separated the two germline ends.

The chain uses TRBV7-9 and TRBJ2-3, with TRBD1 identical over 8 bases. The ends lost 5 bases at V and 3 bases at J; junction bases unmatched: 4. The CDR3 consists of 14 residues. Germline V gives CDR1 SEHNR, CDR2 FQNEAQ (reference sequence). CDR3 in DNA: TGTGCCAGCAGCCGGACAGGGAAGACAGATACGCAGTATTTT. It codes for CASSRTGKTDTQYF.

The chain employs TRBV4-3 and TRBJ1-4, with TRBD1 identical over 8 bases. After removal of 4 bases from V and 8 bases from J, the junction contained 9 bases not matched to a gene. Germline CDR1 reads LGHNA; CDR2 reads YSLEER. CDR3 length: 15 amino acids. The CDR3 loop is CASSLSTGAREKLFF. The CDR3 nucleotides are TGCGCCAGCAGCCTATCGACAGGGGCGAGGGAAAAACTGTTTTTT.

The chain is built from TRBV30 and TRBJ1-1; tentatively, D is TRBD1 (5 bases). CDR3 size: 16 residues. V was pared by 3 bases and J by 5 bases, with 22 bases between. Germline values: CDR1 GTSNPN, CDR2 SVGIG (reference sequence). The CDR3 loop reads CAWSVVGSAGRTEAFF. The CDR3 DNA sequence: TGTGCCTGGAGCGTCGTAGGTTCGGCAGGGAGAACTGAAGCTTTCTTT.

This clone has more than one count but fewer than ten. This sequence joins TRBV30 and TRBJ1-4; D is perhaps TRBD1 (5 bases). V shed 1 base and J shed 4 bases, with 13 bases lying between them. The CDR3 sequence is 15 residues long. Germline values: CDR1 GTSNPN, CDR2 SVGIG (reference sequence). CDR3 loop: CAWSELGHDNEKLFF. DNA for the CDR3: TGTGCCTGGAGTGAACTAGGACACGATAATGAAAAACTGTTTTTT.

The chain is built from TRBV25-1 and TRBJ1-5; TRBD1 aligns across 9 bases. The CDR3 length is 15 residues. The junction had 4 bases not matched to a gene; V was cut back by 4 bases and J by 3 bases. Per germline, CDR1 MGHDK and CDR2 SYGVNS. This CDR3 reads CASSGGTGSNQPQHF. The CDR3 bases are TGTGCCAGCAGTGGGGGGACAGGGTCCAATCAGCCCCAGCATTTT.

The gene calls are TRBV27 and TRBJ2-6; D is perhaps TRBD2 (7 bases). CDR1 is MNHEY, CDR2 SMNVEV, per germline (reference sequence). The V end was cut by 10 bases, the J end by 3 bases, with 13 bases between. CDR3 size: 14 residues. The CDR3 bases are TGTGCCATCGGAAGGGGGGGTGGGGCCAACGTCCTGACTTTC. This codes for CAIGRGGGANVLTF.

The chain links TRBV7-2 to TRBJ1-2; D is unresolved. V lost 9 bases and J lost 5, with 16 bases in between. From germline, CDR1 is SGHTA and CDR2 FQGNSA. The CDR3 extends over 13 amino acids. The CDR3 DNA is TGTGCCAGTTATCAAGGTCCCTATTATGGCTACACCTTC. Translation gives CASYQGPYYGYTF.

CDR3 protein: CASSLGLAGGRQFF. CDR3 bases: TGTGCCAGCAGCTTGGGTCTAGCGGGAGGGCGGCAGTTCTTC. The genes are TRBV7-2 and TRBJ2-1, with 12 bases fitting TRBD2. CDR3 length equals 14 residues. CDR1 is SGHTA, CDR2 FQGNSA, per germline. V lost 3 bases and J lost 12; bases outside the gene matches: 6.

V is TRBV29-1 and J is TRBJ2-1; D ambiguous. The CDR3 is 13 amino acids. CDR1 is SQVTM, CDR2 ANQGSEA, per germline. V shed 4 bases and J shed 6 bases, with 13 bases lying between them. CDR3: CSVAKTLSNEQFF. The CDR3 DNA sequence: TGCAGCGTTGCAAAGACCCTCAGCAATGAGCAGTTCTTC.

The chain couples TRBV28 to TRBJ2-7; TRBD1 aligns across 9 bases. Germline V lookup: CDR1 MDHEN, CDR2 SYDVKM. The trim removed 8 bases at V and 2 bases at J, leaving 4 bases unmatched. This CDR3 comprises 13 residues. The CDR3 loop is CASRQGGPYEQYF. For the CDR3, the DNA is TGTGCCAGCCGACAGGGGGGTCCCTACGAGCAGTACTTC.

The rearrangement links TRBV7-9 to TRBJ2-2; no firm D call. The CDR3 runs to 15 residues. The germline V and J ends were trimmed by 1 base and 1 base, with 7 bases remaining between them. CDR1 and CDR2 (germline): SEHNR, FQNEAQ (reference sequence). In DNA form, the CDR3 reads TGTGCCAGCAGCTTAGTTCCAGGGAACACCGGGGAGCTGTTTTTT. Translation: CASSLVPGNTGELFF.

The V call is TRBV6-6, the J call TRBJ2-7; D gene unclear. Per germline, CDR1 MNHNY and CDR2 SVGAGI (reference sequence). The germline V and J ends were trimmed by 6 bases and 6 bases, with 18 bases remaining between them. The CDR3 has 14 residues. CDR3 DNA sequence: TGTGCCAGCAGACCTACCCGGTCCCTGGGCGAGCAGTACTTC. It translates to CASRPTRSLGEQYF.

This chain links TRBV28 with TRBJ2-2; tentative D call: TRBD2 (6 bases). Per the germline V gene, CDR1 is MDHEN and CDR2 is SYDVKM. Trimming took 5 bases from V and 6 from J, leaving 25 bases between them. The CDR3 sequence is 18 residues long. The CDR3: CASSPPLLAPRSAGELFF. CDR3 nucleotide sequence: TGTGCCAGCAGTCCCCCCCTTCTAGCGCCGCGGTCTGCCGGGGAGCTGTTTTTT.

Only one count was recorded for this clone. The CDR3 is CASSWGLDLTQYF. For the CDR3, the DNA is TGTGCCAGCAGCTGGGGATTGGATTTAACGCAGTATTTT. The chain employs TRBV5-6 and TRBJ2-3; no clear D. The CDR3 contains 13 residues. Trimming shortened V by 3 bases and J by 9 bases, and 14 bases separated the two germline ends. CDR1 is SGHDT, CDR2 YYEEEE, per germline.

The V call is TRBV29-1, the J call TRBJ2-7; the match to TRBD1 covers 7 bases. CDR1 and CDR2 from the germline V gene are SQVTM and ANQGSEA. The CDR3 contains 13 residues. Unmatched junction bases numbered 0, after V lost 1 base and J lost 0 bases. CDR3 sequence reads: CSVEGDSSYEQYF. The CDR3 DNA follows: TGCAGCGTTGAAGGGGACAGCTCCTACGAGCAGTACTTC.

The chain is built from TRBV18 and TRBJ2-1; 10 bases fit TRBD2. Per germline, CDR1 KGHSH and CDR2 LQKENI. This CDR3 is built from 16 residues. Losses at the gene ends were 5 bases for V and 3 bases for J; bases not matched to a gene: 7. CDR3 DNA sequence: TGTGCCAGCTCAGAAACCGGGACTAGCGACTACAATGAGCAGTTCTTC. This encodes CASSETGTSDYNEQFF.

This clone was seen only a few times. The gene calls are TRBV2 and TRBJ2-3, with TRBD2 matching 13 bases. Trimming removed 4 bases from V and 3 bases from J; junction bases left unmatched: 1. CDR1 SNHLY and CDR2 FYNNEI come from the germline V gene. This CDR3 region has 15 residues. This CDR3 reads CASSGTSGSTDTQYF. CDR3 nucleotide sequence: TGTGCCAGCAGTGGGACTAGCGGGAGTACAGATACGCAGTATTTT.

The rearrangement joins TRBV5-6 to TRBJ1-5; 7 bases line up with TRBD1. J lost 5 bases, V lost 4 bases, and 9 bases had no gene match. Germline-derived CDR1 and CDR2 are SGHDT and YYEEEE. CDR3 length equals 15 residues. The CDR3 DNA follows: TGTGCCAGCAGCCCATACCGGGACAGAGATCAGCCCCAGCATTTT. It yields the protein CASSPYRDRDQPQHF. The full variable domain, its missing parts supplied by reference TRBV5-6 and TRBJ1-5, is DAGVTQSPTHLIKTRGQQVTLRCSPKSGHDTVSWYQQALGQGPQFIFQYYEEEERQRGNFPDRFSGHQFPNYSSELNVNALLLGDSALYLCASSPYRDRDQPQHFGDGTRLSIL.